The sample holds one count of the clone carrying this T cell receptor (beta chain). The entry originates in a study of blood T cell repertoires in COVID-19. Data came from immunoSEQ multiplex PCR; TCRdb stores just in-frame clones and leaves some out. The data contain some 400,000 clones, roughly 86% of them singletons. Sequenced input: peripheral blood. The receptor was derived from an older woman with COVID-19, enrolled during active disease.

CDR3 in amino acids: CASSLIAVLGTGELFF. The CDR3 DNA reads as TGCGCCAGCAGCTTGATCGCGGTCTTGGGCACCGGGGAGCTGTTTTTT. The J gene is TRBJ2-2, the V gene TRBV5-1; D gene unclear. This CDR3 has 16 amino acids. Trimming took 1 base from V and 4 from J, leaving 14 bases between them. Per the germline V gene, CDR1 is SGHRS and CDR2 is YFSETQ.